Below, 20 T cell receptor beta chains from the same sample are listed, as sequenced in a study of OX40 agonist ivuxolimab in advanced cancers. Using immunoSEQ multiplex PCR, the repertoire was profiled, and TCRdb retains in-frame clones only, with some absent. This table holds tens of thousands of clones, about 88% found once. Sequenced here: CD4+ or CD8+ T cells sorted from blood, sampled in a trial of the OX40 agonist ivuxolimab. Every receptor here comes from an adult with an advanced solid tumor such as melanoma, head and neck, liver or kidney cancer.

This rearrangement joins TRBV6-1 to TRBJ2-3, with 7 bases identical to TRBD2. Losses at the gene ends were 0 bases for V and 0 bases for J; bases not matched to a gene: 15. CDR1 is MNHNS and CDR2 is SASEGT in the germline V gene. CDR3 size: 20 residues. The CDR3 nucleotides read TGTGCCAGCAGTGAAGCGCAAGCGGGGTGGTCGGGAGTAAGCACAGATACGCAGTATTTT. Protein sequence: CASSEAQAGWSGVSTDTQYF.

The CDR3 coding sequence is TGTGCCAGCACCATCCCGGGACAGAGATACGAGCAGTACTTC. Translating gives CASTIPGQRYEQYF. This chain links TRBV27 with TRBJ2-7, with 7 nucleotides matching TRBD1. V shed 7 bases, J shed 4 bases, and the junction held 10 bases outside the gene matches. From germline, CDR1 is MNHEY and CDR2 SMNVEV (reference sequence). The CDR3 has 14 residues.

This rearrangement joins TRBV5-4 to TRBJ2-3; 8 nucleotides match TRBD2. V shed 3 bases and J 4 bases; nucleotides not matched to a gene: 7. This CDR3 comprises 15 residues. Germline V gene sequence: CDR1 SGHNT, CDR2 YYREEE (reference sequence). The CDR3 nucleotides are TGTGCCAGCAGCTGGGGAGCGGGAGCAGCAGATACGCAGTATTTT. The encoded protein is CASSWGAGAADTQYF.

This rearrangement joins TRBV6-6 to TRBJ1-6; 9 nucleotides match TRBD1. V gave up 6 bases and J gave up 5 bases; unmatched junction bases: 2. Germline V CDR1 and CDR2: MNHNY, SVGAGI (reference sequence). The CDR3 has 14 amino acids. The DNA for the CDR3 is TGTGCCAGCAGCCGGGACAGGGATAATTCACCCCTCCACTTT. It yields the protein CASSRDRDNSPLHF.

This clone was detected only once. CDR3 residues: CASRGQGDFEKLFF. The CDR3 coding sequence is TGTGCCAGCAGGGGACAGGGGGATTTTGAAAAACTGTTTTTT. The gene calls are TRBV2 and TRBJ1-4; TRBD1 aligns across 11 bases. Germline CDR1 and CDR2: SNHLY and FYNNEI. Trimming at V came to 6 bases and at J to 7 bases, leaving 4 bases not matched to a gene. CDR3 size: 14 residues.

The rearrangement uses TRBV7-2 and TRBJ1-1; TRBD1 matches at 7 bases. From germline, CDR1 is SGHTA and CDR2 FQGNSA. The CDR3 has 13 residues. V lost 6 bases to trimming and J lost 8 bases; unmatched junction nucleotides: 9. CDR3 bases: TGTGCCAGCAGTCCCGGGACAGCGAGAGAAGCTTTCTTT. It yields the protein CASSPGTAREAFF.

This chain connects TRBV7-2 to TRBJ2-1; D remains unclear. There are 13 residues in the CDR3. V lost 2 bases and J lost 9, with 11 bases in between. Germline CDR1 reads SGHTA; CDR2 reads FQGNSA. The CDR3 region has the DNA TGTGCCAGCAGCTTAAGTGAGTTGCTTGAGCAGTTCTTC. Its protein is CASSLSELLEQFF.

This chain connects TRBV7-2 to TRBJ1-3; D gene unclear. Germline V gene sequence: CDR1 SGHTA, CDR2 FQGNSA. V shed 1 base and J shed 1 base, with 8 bases lying between them. This CDR3 is 15 amino acids long. The CDR3 DNA reads as TGTGCCAGCAGCTTAGAAGGTCTTTCTGGAAACACCATATATTTT. Its translation: CASSLEGLSGNTIYF. Complete variable domain (other parts from reference TRBV7-2 and TRBJ1-3): GAGVSQSPSNKVTEKGKDVELRCDPISGHTALYWYRQSLGQGLEFLIYFQGNSAPDKSGLPSDRFSAERTGGSVSTLTIQRTQQEDSAVYLCASSLEGLSGNTIYFGEGSWLTVV.

The chain has TRBV7-2 and TRBJ1-3; unclear D gene. This CDR3 is built from 15 residues. Trimming stripped 4 bases from V and 2 bases from J, with 12 bases between. Germline V gene data show CDR1 as SGHTA and CDR2 as FQGNSA. Here the CDR3 DNA reads TGTGCCAGCAGCTCCCCCCGGTACGCTGGAAACACCATATATTTT. The encoded protein is CASSSPRYAGNTIYF.

The V call is TRBV7-2, the J call TRBJ2-2, with 9 bases identical to TRBD2. The CDR3 is made up of 15 amino acids. The V gene end was trimmed by 5 bases and the J gene end by 5 bases; junction bases not matched to a gene: 6. The germline CDR1 and CDR2 sequences are SGHTA and FQGNSA. CDR3 in DNA: TGTGCCAGCAGCCCACGGGCGGGAGGGACCGGGGAGCTGTTTTTT. Translated, it gives CASSPRAGGTGELFF.

This rearrangement joins TRBV9 to TRBJ2-2; 8 bases are a match to TRBD2. The germline V gene has CDR1 SGDLS and CDR2 YYNGEE. The CDR3 length is 19 residues. Trimming took 3 bases from V and 5 from J; bases not matched to a gene: 18. This chain's CDR3 is CASSEGLVAGRGGTGELFF. CDR3 nucleotides: TGTGCCAGCAGCGAGGGTTTGGTAGCGGGAAGAGGGGGAACCGGGGAGCTGTTTTTT.

This chain links TRBV19 with TRBJ2-5; D might be TRBD1 (5 bases). V dropped 5 bases and J dropped 4 bases, with 11 bases sitting between them. The CDR3 spans 13 residues. CDR1 is LNHDA and CDR2 is SQIVND in the germline V gene (reference sequence). CDR3 in amino acids: CASSSQVGETQYF. The CDR3 bases are TGTGCCAGTAGTTCACAGGTTGGAGAGACCCAGTACTTC.

The chain uses TRBV2 and TRBJ2-7; D not resolved. In germline, CDR1 is SNHLY, CDR2 FYNNEI. The CDR3 has 11 residues. With 4 bases removed from V and 6 bases from J, the gap between germline ends came to 7 bases. The CDR3 is CASSVKFEQYF. CDR3 sequence (DNA): TGTGCCAGCAGTGTTAAATTCGAGCAGTACTTC.

This rearrangement joins TRBV11-1 to TRBJ1-2, with 10 bases that match TRBD1. Losses at the gene ends were 5 bases for V and 5 bases for J; bases not matched to a gene: 8. Per the germline V gene, CDR1 is SGHAT and CDR2 is FQDESV (reference sequence). The CDR3 spans 15 residues. This CDR3 is CASSPGTGVEYGYTF. The CDR3 DNA sequence: TGTGCCAGCAGCCCCGGGACAGGGGTGGAGTATGGCTACACCTTC. Filled out from reference TRBV11-1 and TRBJ1-2, the complete variable domain reads EAEVAQSPRYKITEKSQAVAFWCDPISGHATLYWYRQILGQGPELLVQFQDESVVDDSQLPKDRFSAERLKGVDSTLKIQPAELGDSAMYLCASSPGTGVEYGYTFGSGTRLTVV.

About this clone itself: The sample holds other DNA sequences that translate to the same CDR3. The chain links TRBV7-6 to TRBJ2-3; the D is unclear. The CDR3 contains 13 residues. Germline V lookup: CDR1 SGHVS, CDR2 FNYEAQ. V shed 1 base and J shed 0 bases, with 2 bases lying between them. In nucleotides, the CDR3 is TGTGCCAGCAGCTTAGGAAGCACAGATACGCAGTATTTT. Translated: CASSLGSTDTQYF.

This clone has just one count. The genes are TRBV9 and TRBJ2-1; the match to TRBD2 covers 9 bases. The CDR3 extends over 15 amino acids. Germline CDR1 is SGDLS and CDR2 is YYNGEE. V shed 4 bases and J 2 bases; nucleotides not matched to a gene: 4. The CDR3 region is CASSKLAGTYNEQFF. DNA for the CDR3: TGTGCCAGCAGCAAACTAGCGGGCACCTACAATGAGCAGTTCTTC.

For the CDR3, the DNA is TGTGCCAGCAGCTTAGCCCTTGGGACCGCCGAGCAGTACTTC. It yields the protein CASSLALGTAEQYF. The chain joins TRBV7-9 to TRBJ2-7; D is tentatively TRBD1 or TRBD2 (5 bases each). Germline-derived CDR1 and CDR2 are SEHNR and FQNEAQ (reference sequence). The CDR3 extends over 14 amino acids. The ends were cut back, 0 bases at V and 6 bases at J, with 12 bases in the middle.

In the case of this clone: The same CDR3 also results from other DNA sequences found in this sample. V usage is TRBV5-1 and J usage is TRBJ1-1; no definite D call. CDR3 length: 11 residues. V was pared by 4 bases and J by 1 base, with 2 bases between. Germline loops: CDR1 SGHRS, CDR2 YFSETQ. CDR3 nucleotides: TGCGCCAGCAGCCAGAACACTGAAGCTTTCTTT. Translation gives CASSQNTEAFF.

This clone has just one count. V gene TRBV2 combines with J gene TRBJ2-7; 11 bases map to TRBD2. The CDR3 totals 16 residues. With 7 bases clipped from V and 6 bases from J, the junction kept 14 bases outside the gene matches. Looked up from germline, CDR1 is SNHLY and CDR2 is FYNNEI. The CDR3 DNA is TGTGCCAGCACAACTAGCGGGAGCTATTTCGGGGTCGAGCAGTACTTC. Amino acid sequence: CASTTSGSYFGVEQYF. The full variable domain, with the rest looked up from reference TRBV2 and TRBJ2-7, is EPEVTQTPSHQVTQMGQEVILRCVPISNHLYFYWYRQILGQKVEFLVSFYNNEISEKSEIFDDQFSVERPDGSNFTLKIRSTKLEDSAMYFCASTTSGSYFGVEQYFGPGTRLTVT.

This clone showed up just once. The V and J genes are TRBV5-1 and TRBJ2-5; no clear D. Trimming cost V 2 bases and J 2 bases, with 19 bases left between them. CDR1 SGHRS and CDR2 YFSETQ come from the germline V gene. This CDR3 has 17 residues. This CDR3 is CASSFSFITTTQETQYF. For the CDR3, the DNA is TGCGCCAGCAGCTTTTCGTTCATTACAACAACACAAGAGACCCAGTACTTC.